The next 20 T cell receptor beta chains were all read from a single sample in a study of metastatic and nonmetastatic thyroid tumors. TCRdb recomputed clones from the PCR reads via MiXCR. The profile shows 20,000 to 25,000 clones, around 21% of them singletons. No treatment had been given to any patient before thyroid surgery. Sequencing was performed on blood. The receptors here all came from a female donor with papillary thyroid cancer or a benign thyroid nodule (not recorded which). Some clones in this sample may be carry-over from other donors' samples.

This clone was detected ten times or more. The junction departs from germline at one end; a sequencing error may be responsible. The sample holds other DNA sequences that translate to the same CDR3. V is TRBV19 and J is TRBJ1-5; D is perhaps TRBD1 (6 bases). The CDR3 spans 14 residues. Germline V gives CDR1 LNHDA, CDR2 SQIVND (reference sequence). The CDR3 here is CASNPDSSYQPQHF. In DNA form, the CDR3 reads TGTGCCAGTAATCCGGACAGCTCTTATCAGCCCCAGCACTTT.

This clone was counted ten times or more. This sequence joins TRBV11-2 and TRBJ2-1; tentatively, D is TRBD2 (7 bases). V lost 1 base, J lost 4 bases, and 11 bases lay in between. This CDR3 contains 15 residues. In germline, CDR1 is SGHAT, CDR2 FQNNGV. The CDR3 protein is CASSLAGGFYNEQFF. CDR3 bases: TGTGCCAGCAGCTTAGCGGGGGGCTTTTACAATGAGCAGTTCTTC.

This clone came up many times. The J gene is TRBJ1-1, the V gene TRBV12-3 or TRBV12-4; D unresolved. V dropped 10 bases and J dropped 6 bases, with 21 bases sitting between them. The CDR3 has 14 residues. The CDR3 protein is CATKTWVGRAEAFF. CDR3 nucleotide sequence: TGTGCCACCAAAACGTGGGTGGGTCGAGCTGAAGCTTTCTTT.

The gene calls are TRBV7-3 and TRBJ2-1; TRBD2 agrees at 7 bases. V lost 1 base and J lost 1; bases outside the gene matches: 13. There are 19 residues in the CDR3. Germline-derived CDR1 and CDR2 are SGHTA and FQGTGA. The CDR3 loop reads CASSLIGGVAATSYNEQFF. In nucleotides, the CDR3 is TGTGCCAGCAGCTTAATTGGGGGGGTGGCCGCAACTTCCTACAATGAGCAGTTCTTC.

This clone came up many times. CDR3 DNA: TGCGCCAGCAGAAGGGCTAGCGGCTATAACACCGGGGAGCTGTTTTTT. Amino acids: CASRRASGYNTGELFF. V gene TRBV4-1 combines with J gene TRBJ2-2; 7 nucleotides match TRBD2. Germline V gene lookup returns CDR1 MGHRA and CDR2 YSYEKL. The CDR3 extends over 16 amino acids. The trim removed 6 bases at V and 2 bases at J, leaving 9 bases unmatched.

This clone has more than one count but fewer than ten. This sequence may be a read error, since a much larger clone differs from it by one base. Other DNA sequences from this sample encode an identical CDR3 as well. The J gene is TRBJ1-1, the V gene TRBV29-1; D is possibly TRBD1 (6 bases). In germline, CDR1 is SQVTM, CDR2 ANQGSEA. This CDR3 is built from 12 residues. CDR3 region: CSVAGAQTEAFF. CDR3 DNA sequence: TGCAGTGTTGCAGGGGCACAAACTGAAGCTTTCTTT.

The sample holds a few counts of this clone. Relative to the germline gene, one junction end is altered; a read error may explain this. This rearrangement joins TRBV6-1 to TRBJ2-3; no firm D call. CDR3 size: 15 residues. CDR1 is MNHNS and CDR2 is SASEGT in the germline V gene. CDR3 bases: TGTGCCAGCATTGAAGTGGGCGGTACCACAGATACGCAGTATTTT. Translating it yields CASIEVGGTTDTQYF.

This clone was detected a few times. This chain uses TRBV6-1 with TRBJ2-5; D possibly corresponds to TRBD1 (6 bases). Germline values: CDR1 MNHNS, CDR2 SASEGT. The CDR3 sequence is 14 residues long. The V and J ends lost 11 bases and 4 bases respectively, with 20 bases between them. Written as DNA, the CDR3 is TGTGCCGGGGGTCAAACAGGGTTACCAGAGACCCAGTACTTC. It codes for CAGGQTGLPETQYF.

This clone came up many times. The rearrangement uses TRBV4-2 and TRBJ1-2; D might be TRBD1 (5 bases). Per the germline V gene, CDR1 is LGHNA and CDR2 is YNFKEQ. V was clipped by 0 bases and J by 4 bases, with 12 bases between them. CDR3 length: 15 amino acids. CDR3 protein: CASSQDRGRIYGYTF. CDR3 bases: TGTGCCAGCAGCCAAGATCGGGGCAGGATCTATGGCTACACCTTC.

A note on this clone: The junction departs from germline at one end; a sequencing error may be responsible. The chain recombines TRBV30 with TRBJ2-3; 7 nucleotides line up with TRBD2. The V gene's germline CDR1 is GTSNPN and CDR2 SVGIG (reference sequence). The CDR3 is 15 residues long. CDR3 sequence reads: CAWTHGGTITYTQYF. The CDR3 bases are TGTGCCTGGACGCACGGGGGGACTATCACATATACGCAGTATTTT.

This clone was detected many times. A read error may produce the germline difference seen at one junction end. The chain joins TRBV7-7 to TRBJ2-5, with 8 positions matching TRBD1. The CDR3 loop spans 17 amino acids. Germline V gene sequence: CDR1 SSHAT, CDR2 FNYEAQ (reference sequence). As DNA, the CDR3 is TGTGCTAGCAGCTTCGGGCGCCGTGACAGGGGCCAAGAGACCCAGTACTTC. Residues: CASSFGRRDRGQETQYF.

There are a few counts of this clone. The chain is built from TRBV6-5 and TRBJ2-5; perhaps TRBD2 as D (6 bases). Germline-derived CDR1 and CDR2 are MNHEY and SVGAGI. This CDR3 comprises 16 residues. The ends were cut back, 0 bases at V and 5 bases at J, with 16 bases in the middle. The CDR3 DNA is TGTGCCAGCAGTTACTCGGAGGGAGAGGGAAGGGAGACCCAGTACTTC. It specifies CASSYSEGEGRETQYF.

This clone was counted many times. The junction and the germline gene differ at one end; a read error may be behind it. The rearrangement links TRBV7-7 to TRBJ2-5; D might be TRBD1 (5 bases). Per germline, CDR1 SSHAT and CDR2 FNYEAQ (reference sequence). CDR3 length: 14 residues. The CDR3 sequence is CASSPSTATETQYF. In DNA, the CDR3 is TGTGCTAGCAGCCCTTCGACAGCCACGGAGACCCAGTACTTC.

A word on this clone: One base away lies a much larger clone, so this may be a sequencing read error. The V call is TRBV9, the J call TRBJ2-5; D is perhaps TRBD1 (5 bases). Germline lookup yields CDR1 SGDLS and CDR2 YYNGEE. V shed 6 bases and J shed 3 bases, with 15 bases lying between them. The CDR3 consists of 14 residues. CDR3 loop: CASNFDSVEETQYF. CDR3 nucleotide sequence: TGTGCCAGCAACTTCGACAGTGTCGAAGAGACCCAGTACTTC.

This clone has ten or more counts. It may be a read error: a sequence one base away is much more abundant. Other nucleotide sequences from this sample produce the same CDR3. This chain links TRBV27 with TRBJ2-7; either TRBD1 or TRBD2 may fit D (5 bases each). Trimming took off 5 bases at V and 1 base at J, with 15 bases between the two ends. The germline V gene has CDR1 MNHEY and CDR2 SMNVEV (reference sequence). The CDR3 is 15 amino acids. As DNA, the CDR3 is TGTGCCAGCAGTACCCAGCGTGAGGGGTCCTACGAGCAGTACTTC. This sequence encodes CASSTQREGSYEQYF.

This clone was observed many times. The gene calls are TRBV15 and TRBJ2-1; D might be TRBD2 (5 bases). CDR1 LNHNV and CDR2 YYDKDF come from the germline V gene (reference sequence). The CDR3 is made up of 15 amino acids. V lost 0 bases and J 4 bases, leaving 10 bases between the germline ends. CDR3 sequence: CATSRDRRVYNEQFF. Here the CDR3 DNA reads TGTGCCACCAGCAGAGATCGGCGGGTGTACAATGAGCAGTTCTTC.

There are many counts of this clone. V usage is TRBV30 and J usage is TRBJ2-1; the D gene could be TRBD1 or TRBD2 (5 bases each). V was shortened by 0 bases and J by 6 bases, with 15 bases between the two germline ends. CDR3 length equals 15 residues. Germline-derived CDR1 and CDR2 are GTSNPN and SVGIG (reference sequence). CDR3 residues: CAWSVLGTQLNEQFF. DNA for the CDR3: TGTGCCTGGAGTGTACTTGGGACCCAACTCAATGAGCAGTTCTTC.

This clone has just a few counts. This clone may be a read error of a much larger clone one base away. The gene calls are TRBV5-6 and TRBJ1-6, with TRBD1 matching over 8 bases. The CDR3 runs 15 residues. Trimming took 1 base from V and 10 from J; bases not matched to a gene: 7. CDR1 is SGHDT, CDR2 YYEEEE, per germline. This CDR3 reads CASSLYTGGVSPLHF. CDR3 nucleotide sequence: TGTGCCAGCAGCTTGTATACAGGGGGAGTCTCACCCCTCCACTTT.

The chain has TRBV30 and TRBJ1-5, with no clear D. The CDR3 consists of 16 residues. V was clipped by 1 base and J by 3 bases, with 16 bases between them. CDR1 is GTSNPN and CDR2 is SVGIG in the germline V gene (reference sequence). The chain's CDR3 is CAWSGGYPDPNQPQHF. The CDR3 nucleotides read TGTGCCTGGAGTGGAGGCTATCCTGATCCCAATCAGCCCCAGCATTTT. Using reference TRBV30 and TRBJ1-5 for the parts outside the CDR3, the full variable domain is SQTIHQWPATLVQPVGSPLSLECTVEGTSNPNLYWYRQAAGRGLQLLFYSVGIGQISSEVPQNLSASRPQDRQFILSSKKLLLSDSGFYLCAWSGGYPDPNQPQHFGDGTRLSIL.

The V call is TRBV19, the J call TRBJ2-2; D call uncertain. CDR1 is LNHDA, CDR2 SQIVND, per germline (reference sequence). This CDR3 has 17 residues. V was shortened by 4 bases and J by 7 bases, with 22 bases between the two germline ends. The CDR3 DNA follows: TGTGCCAGTAGTACCCTCATCGAACGGTATTCTAACGGGGAGCTGTTTTTT. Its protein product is CASSTLIERYSNGELFF.